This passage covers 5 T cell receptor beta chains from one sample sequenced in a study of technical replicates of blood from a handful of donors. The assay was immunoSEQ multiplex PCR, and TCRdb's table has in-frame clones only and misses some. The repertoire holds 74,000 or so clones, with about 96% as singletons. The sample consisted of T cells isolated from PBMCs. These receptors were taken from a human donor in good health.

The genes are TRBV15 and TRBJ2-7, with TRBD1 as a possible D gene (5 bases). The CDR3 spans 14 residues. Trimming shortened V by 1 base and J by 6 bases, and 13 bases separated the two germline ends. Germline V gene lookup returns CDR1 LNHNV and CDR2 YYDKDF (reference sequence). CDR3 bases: TGTGCCACCAGCAGAGTCCCAGGGATAAGCGAGCAGTACTTC. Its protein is CATSRVPGISEQYF.

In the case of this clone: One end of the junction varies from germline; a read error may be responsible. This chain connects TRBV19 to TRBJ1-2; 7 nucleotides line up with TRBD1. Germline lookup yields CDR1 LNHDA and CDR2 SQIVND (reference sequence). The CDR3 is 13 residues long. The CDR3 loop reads CASQRTGGYGRAF. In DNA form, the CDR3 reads TGTGCCAGTCAAAGGACAGGAGGTTATGGCAGAGCCTTC. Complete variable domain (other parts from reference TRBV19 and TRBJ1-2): DGGITQSPKYLFRKEGQNVTLSCEQNLNHDAMYWYRQDPGQGLRLIYYSQIVNDFQKGDIAEGYSVSREKKESFPLTVTSAQKNPTAFYLCASQRTGGYGRAFGSGTRLTVV.

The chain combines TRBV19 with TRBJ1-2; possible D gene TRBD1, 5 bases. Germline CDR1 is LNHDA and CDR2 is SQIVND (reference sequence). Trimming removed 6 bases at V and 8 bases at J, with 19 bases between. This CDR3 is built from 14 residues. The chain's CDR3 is CASRSSGLGEGYTF. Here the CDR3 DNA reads TGTGCCAGTAGATCCTCAGGGTTAGGCGAAGGCTACACCTTC.

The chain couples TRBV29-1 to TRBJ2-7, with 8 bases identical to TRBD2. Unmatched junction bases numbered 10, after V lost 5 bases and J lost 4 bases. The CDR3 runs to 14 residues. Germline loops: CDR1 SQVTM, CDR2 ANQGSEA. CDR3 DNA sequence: TGCAGCGTTTCCCTAGCGGGCGAGGGGTACGAGCAGTACTTC. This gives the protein CSVSLAGEGYEQYF.

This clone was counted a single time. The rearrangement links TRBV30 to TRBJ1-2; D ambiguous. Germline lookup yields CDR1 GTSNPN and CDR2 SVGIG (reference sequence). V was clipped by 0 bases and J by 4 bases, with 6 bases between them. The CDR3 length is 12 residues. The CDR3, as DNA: TGTGCCTGGAGTGTCAACAGCTATGGCTACACCTTC. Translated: CAWSVNSYGYTF.